This TCR beta chain was sequenced during a study of T cells in Graves' hyperthyroidism and ophthalmopathy. This clonotype appeared a few times. Amplification of TCR beta CDR3 regions was performed using RNA transcripts as template. In the first-round RT-PCR of the TCR CDR3, the HTBI primer set was used. TCRdb itself ran the multiplex PCR reads through MiXCR, one entry per CDR3 protein. Of about 350,000 distinct CDR3 sequences in the sample, approximately 15% were seen once. The study excluded patients with uncontrolled infection, other autoimmune disease, pregnancy or lactation. Germline V gene lookup returns CDR1 SGHAT and CDR2 FQNNGV. The ends were cut back, 5 bases at V and 15 bases at J, with 14 bases in the middle. The CDR3 contains 11 residues.

The specimen was blood. This TCR was recovered from a woman between 25 and 40 years old with Graves' hyperthyroidism. The chain links TRBV11-2 to TRBJ2-1; unclear D gene. The CDR3 coding sequence is TGTGCCAGCAGCCCCAACCGGTTTAGGTTCTTC. This sequence encodes CASSPNRFRFF.